This entry describes one T cell receptor beta chain. In the authors' workflow: Amplification from reference gene primers served as the basis for estimated nucleated cell counts. TCRdb's copy holds only in-frame clones and misses some; the assay was immunoSEQ multiplex PCR. The V and J calls and clone size come from that table; D and trimming were worked out from the DNA. Among roughly 140,000 clones listed, about four fifths were seen once. This entry is derived from a study of blood T cell repertoires in COVID-19. Study-level information: Acute and convalescent COVID-19 specimens originated in the United States, Italy and Spain. Nucleic acid was either cDNA or gDNA, and it came from T cells, B-cell-depleted T cells, or PBMCs.

V was shortened by 7 bases and J by 0 bases, with 13 bases between the two germline ends. CDR1 and CDR2 (germline): SGHRS, YFSETQ. This CDR3 contains 15 residues. Sequenced sample: peripheral blood. The clonotype was recovered from a human donor with acute or convalescent COVID-19. The donor label of this sample is uncertain. The chain joins TRBV5-1 to TRBJ1-4; a possible D gene is TRBD1 (6 bases). CDR3 in amino acids: CASARGGATNEKLFF. The CDR3 region has the DNA TGCGCCAGCGCCCGAGGGGGTGCAACTAATGAAAAACTGTTTTTT. The variable domain in full, with the rest retrieved from reference TRBV5-1 and TRBJ1-4, is KAGVTQTPRYLIKTRGQQVTLSCSPISGHRSVSWYQQTPGQGLQFLFEYFSETQRNKGNFPGRFSGRQFSNSRSEMNVSTLELGDSALYLCASARGGATNEKLFFGSGTQLSVL.